Below are 16 T cell receptor beta chains sequenced from a single sample in a study of cytomegalovirus exposure and HLA in healthy donors. The PCR contained 60 Vbeta and 13 Jbeta primers. Clones were read by immunoSEQ multiplex PCR, and TCRdb kept only the in-frame ones, dropping some. The repertoire has approximately 240,000 clones, 82% of them found once; the top ten carry over 5%. The sequenced sample was PBMCs. These receptor sequences come from a woman aged 40 to 55 in good health and CMV-seropositive.

The genes are TRBV9 and TRBJ2-1; no firm D call. CDR3 length equals 14 residues. CDR1 and CDR2 from the germline V gene are SGDLS and YYNGEE. V was trimmed by 4 bases and J by 2 bases, leaving 10 bases between them. The CDR3 here is CASSTHEAYNEQFF. In DNA form, the CDR3 reads TGTGCCAGCAGCACCCATGAGGCCTACAATGAGCAGTTCTTC.

This rearrangement joins TRBV7-2 to TRBJ2-2; perhaps TRBD2 as D (6 bases). Between the trimmed V and J ends, which lost 5 bases and 3 bases, there was a span of 16 bases. The CDR3 runs to 16 residues. Germline V gene data show CDR1 as SGHTA and CDR2 as FQGNSA. The CDR3 here is CASSIALGGYTGELFF. The CDR3 DNA sequence: TGTGCCAGCAGCATCGCCCTTGGGGGGTACACCGGGGAGCTGTTTTTT.

The chain couples TRBV30 to TRBJ1-2, with 9 bases aligning to TRBD1. J lost 6 bases, V lost 8 bases, and 13 bases had no gene match. The germline gives CDR1 GTSNPN, CDR2 SVGIG (reference sequence). This CDR3 is 14 amino acids long. CDR3 region: CAGGRDREKDGYTF. As DNA, the CDR3 is TGTGCCGGGGGGCGGGACAGGGAGAAGGATGGCTACACCTTC.

The chain is built from TRBV11-3 and TRBJ2-4; TRBD2 is a possible D gene (6 bases). Germline V gene data show CDR1 as SGHNT and CDR2 as YENEEA. The CDR3 consists of 13 residues. V lost 5 bases to trimming and J lost 9 bases, with 14 bases between them. The DNA of the CDR3 is TGTGCCAGCAGCACCTCGGGGGATGGCATTCAGTACTTC. This sequence encodes CASSTSGDGIQYF.

The J gene is TRBJ2-7, the V gene TRBV4-3; 7 bases are a match to TRBD1. Germline-derived CDR1 and CDR2 are LGHNA and YSLEER. V lost 4 bases and J lost 2; bases outside the gene matches: 8. This CDR3 contains 15 residues. CDR3 bases: TGCGCCAGCAGCCCTGCGTGGGACAGTGCCTACGAGCAGTACTTC. It yields the protein CASSPAWDSAYEQYF.

The genes are TRBV7-9 and TRBJ1-2; maybe TRBD1 (5 bases). Germline CDR1 SEHNR, CDR2 FQNEAQ (reference sequence). The CDR3 covers 14 residues. V lost 3 bases to trimming and J lost 2 bases, with 10 bases between them. The CDR3 loop reads CASSLPGGNYGYTF. CDR3 in DNA: TGTGCCAGCAGCTTGCCGGGGGGGAACTATGGCTACACCTTC.

V and J are TRBV12-5 and TRBJ1-3; D is undetermined. Germline V lookup: CDR1 LGHNT, CDR2 FRNRAP. Between the trimmed V and J ends, which lost 2 bases and 0 bases, there was a span of 11 bases. The CDR3 covers 16 residues. In DNA, the CDR3 is TGTGCTAGTGGTTTGAGAGGATCGGGCTCTGGAAACACCATATATTTT. Translated, it gives CASGLRGSGSGNTIYF.

The chain carries TRBV12-5 and TRBJ1-4; weak D call: TRBD1 (6 bases). V lost 5 bases and J 5 bases, leaving 15 bases between the germline ends. The CDR3 spans 15 residues. Germline V gives CDR1 LGHNT, CDR2 FRNRAP. CDR3 in amino acids: CASGNTGRGNEKLFF. For the CDR3, the DNA is TGTGCTAGTGGTAACACAGGGCGGGGGAATGAAAAACTGTTTTTT.

The chain joins TRBV25-1 to TRBJ2-2; 9 nucleotides agree with TRBD1. The CDR3 contains 17 residues. V gave up 1 base and J gave up 6 bases; unmatched junction bases: 9. Per the germline V gene, CDR1 is MGHDK and CDR2 is SYGVNS. CDR3 coding DNA: TGTGCCAGCAGTGAATTGGGAGTGGGACAGGGTCCCGGGGAGCTGTTTTTT. Its translation is CASSELGVGQGPGELFF.

The CDR3 sequence is CASSPYLTVSGTDTQYF. Here the CDR3 DNA reads TGTGCCAGCTCACCCTACCTGACAGTGTCGGGCACAGATACGCAGTATTTT. The chain joins TRBV18 to TRBJ2-3; D might be TRBD1 (5 bases). Germline lookup yields CDR1 KGHSH and CDR2 LQKENI. The CDR3 loop spans 17 amino acids. V lost 3 bases and J lost 1, with 17 bases in between.

The chain recombines TRBV4-3 with TRBJ2-2; 10 nucleotides match TRBD1. The CDR3 runs 18 residues. Germline lookup yields CDR1 LGHNA and CDR2 YSLEER. V was clipped by 1 base and J by 0 bases; unmatched bases: 5. CDR3 DNA sequence: TGCGCCAGCAGCCAAGGAGGACAGGGGGATTCGAACACCGGGGAGCTGTTTTTT. As protein: CASSQGGQGDSNTGELFF.

V is TRBV28 and J is TRBJ1-5; TRBD1 might be the D (5 bases). Germline V gene data show CDR1 as MDHEN and CDR2 as SYDVKM. Trimming cost V 4 bases and J 2 bases, with 18 bases left between them. This CDR3 has 17 amino acids. CDR3 coding DNA: TGTGCCAGCAGTTCCCCCAGTGCAGGGCCAGGCAATCAGCCCCAGCATTTT. It specifies CASSSPSAGPGNQPQHF.

The count of this clone is one. This sequence joins TRBV7-2 and TRBJ1-5, with D possibly matching TRBD1 (6 bases). This CDR3 spans 15 amino acids. CDR1 is SGHTA and CDR2 is FQGNSA in the germline V gene. Trimming removed 5 bases from V and 2 bases from J, with 13 bases in between. The CDR3 coding sequence is TGTGCCAGCAGCCGAGCCCCAGGGGGCAATCAGCCCCAGCATTTT. Its protein is CASSRAPGGNQPQHF.

This clone was picked up a small number of times. This chain uses TRBV28 with TRBJ1-2; D ambiguous. CDR1 is MDHEN, CDR2 SYDVKM, per germline. V lost 3 bases and J lost 2, with 13 bases in between. CDR3 size: 15 residues. Here the CDR3 reads CASSFRPGSNYGYTF. CDR3 DNA: TGTGCCAGCAGTTTTCGGCCCGGGTCCAACTATGGCTACACCTTC.

In the case of this clone: The junction departs from the called germline gene at one end, perhaps through a read error. This sample also contains other DNA sequences that code for the same CDR3. This rearrangement joins TRBV6-5 to TRBJ1-5; weak D call: TRBD1 (5 bases). CDR3 length: 14 residues. Per germline, CDR1 MNHEY and CDR2 SVGAGI. CDR3 protein: CASSRGANNQPQHF. DNA of the CDR3: TGCGCCAGCAGCCGCGGGGCAAACAATCAGCCCCAGCATTTT.

The CDR3, as DNA: TGCGCCAGCAGCCAGCGATTGTTCGGCACAGATACGCAGTATTTT. This sequence encodes CASSQRLFGTDTQYF. V gene TRBV5-1 combines with J gene TRBJ2-3; D is uncertain. CDR3 length: 15 residues. Germline CDR1 and CDR2: SGHRS and YFSETQ. The germline V and J ends were trimmed by 4 bases and 1 base, with 13 bases remaining between them.